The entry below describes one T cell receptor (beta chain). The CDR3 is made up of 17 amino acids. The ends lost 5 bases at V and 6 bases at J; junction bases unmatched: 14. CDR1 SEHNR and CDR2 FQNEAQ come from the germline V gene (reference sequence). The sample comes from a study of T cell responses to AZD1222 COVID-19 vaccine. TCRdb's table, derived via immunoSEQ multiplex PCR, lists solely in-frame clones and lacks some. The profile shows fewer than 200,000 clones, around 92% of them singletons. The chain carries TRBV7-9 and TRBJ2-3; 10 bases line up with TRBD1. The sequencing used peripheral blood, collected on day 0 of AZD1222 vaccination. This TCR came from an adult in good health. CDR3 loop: CASSRRRTGGYGDTQYF. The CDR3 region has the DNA TGTGCCAGCAGCCGCCGCCGGACAGGGGGTTATGGTGATACGCAGTATTTT.